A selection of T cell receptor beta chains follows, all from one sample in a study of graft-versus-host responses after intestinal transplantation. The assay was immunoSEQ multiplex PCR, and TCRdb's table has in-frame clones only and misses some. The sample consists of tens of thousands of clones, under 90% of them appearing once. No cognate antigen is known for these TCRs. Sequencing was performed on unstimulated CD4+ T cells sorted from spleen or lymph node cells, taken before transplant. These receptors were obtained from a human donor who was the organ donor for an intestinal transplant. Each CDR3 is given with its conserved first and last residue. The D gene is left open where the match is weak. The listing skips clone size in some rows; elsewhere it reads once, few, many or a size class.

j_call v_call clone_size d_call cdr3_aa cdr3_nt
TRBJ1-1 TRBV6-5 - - CASSYWGGAEAFF TGTGCCAGCAGTTACTGGGGGGGCGCTGAAGCTTTCTTT
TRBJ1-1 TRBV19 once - CASSIRQNTEAFF TGTGCCAGTAGTATAAGACAGAACACTGAAGCTTTCTTT
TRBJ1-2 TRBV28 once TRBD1 CASSRRGTDYGYTF TGTGCCAGCAGTCGCCGCGGGACAGACTATGGCTACACCTTC
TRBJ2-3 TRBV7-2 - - CASSRDFRTDTQYF TGTGCCAGCAGTCGGGACTTCCGCACAGATACGCAGTATTTT
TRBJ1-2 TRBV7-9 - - CASSSETGGVYGYTF TGTGCCAGCAGCTCGGAAACCGGAGGCGTCTATGGCTACACCTTC
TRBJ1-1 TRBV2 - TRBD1 CASSGDRVVSAFF TGTGCCAGCAGCGGGGACAGGGTAGTTTCGGCTTTCTTT
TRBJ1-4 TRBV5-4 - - CASSSDGTLNEKLFF TGTGCCAGCAGCTCGGACGGGACTTTAAATGAAAAACTGTTTTTT
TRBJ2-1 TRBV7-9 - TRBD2 CASSTIRTSGKSSYNEQFF TGTGCCAGCAGCACAATCAGGACTAGCGGAAAGAGCTCCTACAATGAGCAGTTCTTC
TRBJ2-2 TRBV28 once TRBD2 CASSLSLAGGANTGELFF TGTGCCAGCAGTTTATCCTTAGCGGGGGGGGCGAACACCGGGGAGCTGTTTTTT
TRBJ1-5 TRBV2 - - CASSADSRYSNQPQHF TGTGCCAGCAGTGCCGACAGCCGTTATAGCAATCAGCCCCAGCATTTT
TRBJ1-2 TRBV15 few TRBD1 CATSRDDRVGYGYTF TGTGCCACCAGCAGAGACGACAGGGTAGGGTATGGCTACACCTTC
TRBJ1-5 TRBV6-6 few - CASSPDSTSNQPQHF TGTGCCAGCAGTCCTGACAGCACCTCCAATCAGCCCCAGCATTTT
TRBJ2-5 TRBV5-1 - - CASSLDFGARIETQYF TGCGCCAGCAGCTTGGACTTTGGGGCGCGGATAGAGACCCAGTACTTC
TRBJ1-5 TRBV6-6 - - CASTIYSNQPQHF TGTGCCAGCACTATATATAGCAATCAGCCCCAGCATTTT
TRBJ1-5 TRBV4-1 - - CASSQPLGRNQPQHF TGCGCCAGCAGCCAACCCCTCGGGAGGAATCAGCCCCAGCATTTT
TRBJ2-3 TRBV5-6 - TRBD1 CASSSPGQGKHTQYF TGTGCCAGCAGCTCACCGGGACAGGGGAAGCATACGCAGTATTTT
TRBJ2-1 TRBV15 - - CATSRDRGHTYNEQFF TGTGCCACCAGCAGAGATCGAGGCCATACCTACAATGAGCAGTTCTTC
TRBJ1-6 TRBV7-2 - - CASSPRWRDSYNSPLHF TGTGCCAGCAGCCCTAGGTGGAGGGACTCCTATAATTCACCCCTCCACTTT
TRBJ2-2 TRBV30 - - CAWSASVGELFF TGTGCCTGGAGTGCTAGCGTCGGGGAGCTGTTTTTT
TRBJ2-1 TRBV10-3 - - CAISDFTTSSYNEQFF TGTGCCATCAGTGACTTTACTACCAGCTCCTACAATGAGCAGTTCTTC
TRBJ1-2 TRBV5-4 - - CASTGGAGTSNYGYTF TGTGCCAGCACCGGGGGGGCCGGAACCTCTAACTATGGCTACACCTTC
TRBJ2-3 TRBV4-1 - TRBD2 CASSQGRAGGSTDTQYF TGCGCCAGCAGCCAGGGGAGGGCGGGGGGAAGCACAGATACGCAGTATTTT
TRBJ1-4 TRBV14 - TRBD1 CASSPPGQGTTNEKLFF TGTGCCAGCAGCCCCCCGGGACAGGGGACGACTAATGAAAAACTGTTTTTT
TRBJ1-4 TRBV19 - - CASSIGTGATNEKLFF TGTGCCAGTAGTATAGGAACGGGGGCAACTAATGAAAAACTGTTTTTT
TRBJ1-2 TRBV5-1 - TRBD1 CASSRGQGADYGYTF TGCGCCAGCAGCCGGGGACAGGGGGCAGACTATGGCTACACCTTC